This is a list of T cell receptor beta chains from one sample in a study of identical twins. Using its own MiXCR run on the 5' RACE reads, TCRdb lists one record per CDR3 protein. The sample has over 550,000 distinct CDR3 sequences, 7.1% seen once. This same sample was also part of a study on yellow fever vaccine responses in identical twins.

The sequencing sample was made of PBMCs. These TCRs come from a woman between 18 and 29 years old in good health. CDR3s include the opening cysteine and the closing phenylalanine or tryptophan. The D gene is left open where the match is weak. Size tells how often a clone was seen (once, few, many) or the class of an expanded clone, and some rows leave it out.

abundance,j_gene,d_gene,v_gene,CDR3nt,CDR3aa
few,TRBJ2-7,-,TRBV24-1,TGTGCCACCAGTGATTCGAAAACAGGGCCCCTCTCCTACGAGCAGTACTTC,CATSDSKTGPLSYEQYF
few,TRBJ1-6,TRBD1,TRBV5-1,TGCGCCAGCAGCATAACAGGACAGGGGGCTGGATCACCCCTCCACTTT,CASSITGQGAGSPLHF
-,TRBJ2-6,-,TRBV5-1,TGCGCCAGCAGCCCCGGGGTTCTGGGAGCCAACGTCCTGACTTTC,CASSPGVLGANVLTF
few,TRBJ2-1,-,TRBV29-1,TGCAGCGGTGGACAGAGGAATGAGCAGTTCTTC,CSGGQRNEQFF
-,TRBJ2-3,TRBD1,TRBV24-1,TGTGCCACCAGTGACCCAGGACAGGGGAGTCGAGATACGCAGTATTTT,CATSDPGQGSRDTQYF
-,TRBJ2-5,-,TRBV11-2,TGTGCCAGCATTTTGAGGGGGACTAAAGAGACCCAGTACTTC,CASILRGTKETQYF
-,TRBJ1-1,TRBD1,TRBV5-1,TGCGCCAGCAGCTTGAAGACGACAGGGGACACTGAAGCTTTCTTT,CASSLKTTGDTEAFF
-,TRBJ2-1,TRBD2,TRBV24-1,TGTGCCACCAGTGAGGCTAGCGGGAGGTGGGAGCAGTTCTTC,CATSEASGRWEQFF
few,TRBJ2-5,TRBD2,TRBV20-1,TGCAGTGCTAGTATAGCGGGGCAAGAGACCCAGTACTTC,CSASIAGQETQYF
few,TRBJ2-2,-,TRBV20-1,TGCAGTGCTAGAGATTTGGCAGGGCCCCCGAACACCGGGGAGCTGTTTTTT,CSARDLAGPPNTGELFF
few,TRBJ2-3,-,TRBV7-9,TGTGCCAGCAGCTTAGCGCCAGGGATTAACACAGATACGCAGTATTTT,CASSLAPGINTDTQYF
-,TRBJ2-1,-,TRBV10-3,TGTGCCATCAGAGAGTGGTCTGAGGATGAGCAGTTCTTC,CAIREWSEDEQFF
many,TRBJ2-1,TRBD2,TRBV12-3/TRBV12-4,TGTGCCAGCAGTTTAGCTCGGACTAGCGGGAGTCGGAATGAGCAGTTCTTC,CASSLARTSGSRNEQFF
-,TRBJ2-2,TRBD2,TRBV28,TGTGCCAGCAGTTTATCGCCGGGGGGCACCGGGGAGCTGTTTTTT,CASSLSPGGTGELFF
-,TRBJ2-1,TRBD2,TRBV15,TGTGCCTCCTCGTTGCAGCGGGATTACAATGAGCAGTTCTTC,CASSLQRDYNEQFF
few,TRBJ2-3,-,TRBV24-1,TGTGCCACCAGTGATTTCCTAGGAAGCACAGATACGCAGTATTTT,CATSDFLGSTDTQYF
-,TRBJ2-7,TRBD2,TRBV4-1,TGCGCCAGCAGCCAAGATCAGCGAGCGGGGGTCTCCTACGAGCAGTACTTC,CASSQDQRAGVSYEQYF
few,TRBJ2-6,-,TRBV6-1,TGTGCCAGCAGTAAAGGAGAGTCTGGGGCCAACGTCCTGACTTTC,CASSKGESGANVLTF
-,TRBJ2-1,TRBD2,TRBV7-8,TGTGCCAGCAGCTCATTCATAGCGGGGGGATCGAGCTCCTACAATGAGCAGTTCTTC,CASSSFIAGGSSSYNEQFF
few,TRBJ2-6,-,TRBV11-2,TGTGCCACCCTATACGGGGTCCTGACTTTC,CATLYGVLTF
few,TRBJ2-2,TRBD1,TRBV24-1,TGTGCCACCAGTGATTTAGGGACAGGGCGAACCGGGGAGCTGTTTTTT,CATSDLGTGRTGELFF
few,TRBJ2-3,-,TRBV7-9,TGTGCCAGCAGCCTGGGGGCGGGACCTGGCCTTGCAGATACGCAGTATTTT,CASSLGAGPGLADTQYF
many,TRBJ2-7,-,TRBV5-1,TGCGCCAGCAGCTTGACATTTAGCTCCTACGAGCAGTACTTC,CASSLTFSSYEQYF
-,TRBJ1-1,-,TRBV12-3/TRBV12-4,TGTGCCAGCAGCCAACAGGGACTTGGCGCTGAAGCTTTCTTT,CASSQQGLGAEAFF
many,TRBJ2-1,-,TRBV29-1,TGCAGCGTTGTGAAGAACAATGAGCAGTTCTTC,CSVVKNNEQFF